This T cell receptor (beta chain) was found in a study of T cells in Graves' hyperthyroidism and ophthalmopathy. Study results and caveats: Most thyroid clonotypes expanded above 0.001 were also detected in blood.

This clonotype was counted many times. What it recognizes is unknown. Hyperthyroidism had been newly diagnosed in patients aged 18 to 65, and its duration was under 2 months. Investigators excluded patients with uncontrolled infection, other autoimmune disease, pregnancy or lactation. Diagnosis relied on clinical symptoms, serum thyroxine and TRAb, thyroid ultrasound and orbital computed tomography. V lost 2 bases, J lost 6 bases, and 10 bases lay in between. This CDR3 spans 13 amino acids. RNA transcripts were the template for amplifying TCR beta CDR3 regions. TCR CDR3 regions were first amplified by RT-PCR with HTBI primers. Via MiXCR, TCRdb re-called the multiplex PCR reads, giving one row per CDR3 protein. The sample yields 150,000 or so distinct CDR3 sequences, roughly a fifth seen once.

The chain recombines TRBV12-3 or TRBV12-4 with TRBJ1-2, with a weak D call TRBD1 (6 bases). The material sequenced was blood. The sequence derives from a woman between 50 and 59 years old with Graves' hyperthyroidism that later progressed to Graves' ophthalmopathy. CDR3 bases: TGTGCCAGCAGTTTATCAGGGGCGCATGGCTACACCTTC. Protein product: CASSLSGAHGYTF.